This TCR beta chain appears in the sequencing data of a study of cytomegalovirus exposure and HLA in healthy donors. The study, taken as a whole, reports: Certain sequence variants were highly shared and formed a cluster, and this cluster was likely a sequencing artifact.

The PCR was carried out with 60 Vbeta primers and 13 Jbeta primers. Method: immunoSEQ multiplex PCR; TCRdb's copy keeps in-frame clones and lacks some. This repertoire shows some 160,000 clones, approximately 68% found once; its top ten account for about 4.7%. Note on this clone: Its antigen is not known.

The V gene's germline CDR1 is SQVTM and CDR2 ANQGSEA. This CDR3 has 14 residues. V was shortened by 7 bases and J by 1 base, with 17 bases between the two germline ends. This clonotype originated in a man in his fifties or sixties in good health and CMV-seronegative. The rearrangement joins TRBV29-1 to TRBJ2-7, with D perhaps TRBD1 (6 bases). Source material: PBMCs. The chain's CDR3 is CSARRTETSYEQYF. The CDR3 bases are TGCAGCGCTCGAAGGACAGAAACATCCTACGAGCAGTACTTC.